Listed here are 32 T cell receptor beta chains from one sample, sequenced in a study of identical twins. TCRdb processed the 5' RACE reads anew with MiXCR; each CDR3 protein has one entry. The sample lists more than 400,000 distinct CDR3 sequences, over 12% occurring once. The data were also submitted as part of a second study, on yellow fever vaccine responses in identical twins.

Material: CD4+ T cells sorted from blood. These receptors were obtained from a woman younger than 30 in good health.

The CDR3 DNA is TGTGCCAGCAGCCACTCAGGGAAGGGGATGAACACTGAAGCTTTCTTT. It specifies CASSHSGKGMNTEAFF. The chain links TRBV14 to TRBJ1-1; D possibly corresponds to TRBD1 (5 bases). The V gene lost 3 bases and the J gene lost 0 bases, with 14 bases spanning the gap. The CDR3 is made up of 16 amino acids. Germline CDR1 reads SGHDN; CDR2 reads FVKESK.

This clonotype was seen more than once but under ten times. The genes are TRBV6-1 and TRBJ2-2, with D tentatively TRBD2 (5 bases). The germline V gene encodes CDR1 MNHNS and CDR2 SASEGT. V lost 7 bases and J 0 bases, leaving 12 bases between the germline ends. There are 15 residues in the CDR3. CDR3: CASNPGSTNTGELFF. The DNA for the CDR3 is TGTGCCAGCAATCCGGGATCGACGAACACCGGGGAGCTGTTTTTT.

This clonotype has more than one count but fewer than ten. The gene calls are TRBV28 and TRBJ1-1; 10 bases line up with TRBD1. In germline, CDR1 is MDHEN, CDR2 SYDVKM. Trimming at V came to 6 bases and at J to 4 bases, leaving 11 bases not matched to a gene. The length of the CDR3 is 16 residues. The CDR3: CASRPAPGQGSTEAFF. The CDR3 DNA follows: TGTGCCAGCAGGCCGGCGCCGGGACAGGGGAGCACTGAAGCTTTCTTT.

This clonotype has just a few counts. The CDR3 here is CASSTPGLAGGGDTQYF. The CDR3 DNA sequence: TGTGCCAGCAGCACCCCGGGACTAGCGGGAGGAGGAGATACGCAGTATTTT. The V and J genes are TRBV5-8 and TRBJ2-3; 15 nucleotides match TRBD2. From germline, CDR1 is SGHTS and CDR2 YDEGEE. With V trimmed by 4 bases and J by 5 bases, 8 bases remained unmatched. The CDR3 contains 17 residues.

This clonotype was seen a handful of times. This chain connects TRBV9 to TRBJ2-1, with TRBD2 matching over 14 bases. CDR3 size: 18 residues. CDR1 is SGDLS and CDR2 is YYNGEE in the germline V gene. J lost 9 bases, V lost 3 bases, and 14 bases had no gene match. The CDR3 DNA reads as TGTGCCAGCAGCGCCCGAACGGGACTAGCGGGAGCCCGGGCTGAGCAGTTCTTC. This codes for CASSARTGLAGARAEQFF.

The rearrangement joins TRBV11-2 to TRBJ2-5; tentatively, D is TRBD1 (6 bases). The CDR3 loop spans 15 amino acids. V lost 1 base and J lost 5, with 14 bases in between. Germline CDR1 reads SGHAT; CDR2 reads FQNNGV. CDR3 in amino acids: CASSLAAQGMETQYF. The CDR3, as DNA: TGTGCCAGCAGCTTAGCCGCACAGGGTATGGAGACCCAGTACTTC.

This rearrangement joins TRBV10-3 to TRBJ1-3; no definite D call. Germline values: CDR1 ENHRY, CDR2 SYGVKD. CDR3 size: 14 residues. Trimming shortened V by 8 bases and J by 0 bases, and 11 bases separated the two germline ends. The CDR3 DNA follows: TGTGCCATCCATAGCGGCTTCTCTGGAAACACCATATATTTT. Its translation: CAIHSGFSGNTIYF.

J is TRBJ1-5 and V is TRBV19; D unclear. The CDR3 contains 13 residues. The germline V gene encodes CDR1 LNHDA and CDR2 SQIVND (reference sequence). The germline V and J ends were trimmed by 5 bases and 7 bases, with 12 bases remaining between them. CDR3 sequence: CASSVSSLQPQHF. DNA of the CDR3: TGTGCCAGTAGTGTGAGTTCGTTACAGCCCCAGCATTTT.

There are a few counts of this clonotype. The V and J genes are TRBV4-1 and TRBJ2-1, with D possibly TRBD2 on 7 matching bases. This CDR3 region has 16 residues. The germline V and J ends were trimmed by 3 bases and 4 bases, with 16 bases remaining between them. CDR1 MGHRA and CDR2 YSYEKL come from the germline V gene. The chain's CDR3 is CASSQTGGPRYNEQFF. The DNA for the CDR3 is TGCGCCAGCAGCCAGACCGGGGGGCCCCGTTACAATGAGCAGTTCTTC.

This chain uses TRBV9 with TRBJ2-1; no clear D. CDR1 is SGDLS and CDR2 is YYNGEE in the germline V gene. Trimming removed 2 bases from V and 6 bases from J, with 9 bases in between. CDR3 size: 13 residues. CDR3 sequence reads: CASSVSRSNEQFF. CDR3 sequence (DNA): TGTGCCAGCAGCGTGAGCCGAAGCAATGAGCAGTTCTTC. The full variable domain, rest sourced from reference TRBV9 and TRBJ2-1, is DSGVTQTPKHLITATGQRVTLRCSPRSGDLSVYWYQQSLDQGLQFLIQYYNGEERAKGNILERFSAQQFPDLHSELNLSSLELGDSALYFCASSVSRSNEQFFGPGTRLTVL.

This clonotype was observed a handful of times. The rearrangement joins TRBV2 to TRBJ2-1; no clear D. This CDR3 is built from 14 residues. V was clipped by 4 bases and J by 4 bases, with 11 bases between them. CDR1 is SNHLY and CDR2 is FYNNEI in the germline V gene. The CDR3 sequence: CASSGGRLYNEQFF. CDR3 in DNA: TGTGCCAGCAGTGGCGGACGGTTATACAATGAGCAGTTCTTC.

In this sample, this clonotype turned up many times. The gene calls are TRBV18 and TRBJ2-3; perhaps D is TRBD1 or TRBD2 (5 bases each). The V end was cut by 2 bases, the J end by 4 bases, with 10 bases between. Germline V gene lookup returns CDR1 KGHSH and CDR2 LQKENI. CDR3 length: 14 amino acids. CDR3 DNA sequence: TGTGCCAGCTCACCAGGGACCGGTCCAGATACGCAGTATTTT. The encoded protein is CASSPGTGPDTQYF.

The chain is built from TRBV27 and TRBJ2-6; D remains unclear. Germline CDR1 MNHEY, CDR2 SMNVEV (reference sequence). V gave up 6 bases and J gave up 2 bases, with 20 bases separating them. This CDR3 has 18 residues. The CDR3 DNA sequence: TGTGCCAGCAGCAATCTACCCCCTGCCGCCGCTGGGGCCAACGTCCTGACTTTC. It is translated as CASSNLPPAAAGANVLTF. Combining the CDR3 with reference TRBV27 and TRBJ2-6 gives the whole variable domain EAQVTQNPRYLITVTGKKLTVTCSQNMNHEYMSWYRQDPGLGLRQIYYSMNVEVTDKGDVPEGYKVSRKEKRNFPLILESPSPNQTSLYFCASSNLPPAAAGANVLTFGAGSRLTVL.

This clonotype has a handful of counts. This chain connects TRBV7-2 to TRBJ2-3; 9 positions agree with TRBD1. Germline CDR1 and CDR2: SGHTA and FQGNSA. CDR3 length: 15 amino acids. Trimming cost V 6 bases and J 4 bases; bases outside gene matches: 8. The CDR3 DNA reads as TGTGCCAGCAGTCTGGACAGGGGAAGAGCAGATACGCAGTATTTT. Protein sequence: CASSLDRGRADTQYF.

Written as DNA, the CDR3 is TGCAGTGCCCCAACCGAACAGGGCCGTTCCACCTTC. Residues: CSAPTEQGRSTF. The gene calls are TRBV20-1 and TRBJ1-2, with a tentative D call TRBD1 (6 bases). This CDR3 contains 12 residues. Germline lookup yields CDR1 DFQATT and CDR2 SNEGSKA (reference sequence). V was shortened by 6 bases and J by 13 bases, with 21 bases between the two germline ends.

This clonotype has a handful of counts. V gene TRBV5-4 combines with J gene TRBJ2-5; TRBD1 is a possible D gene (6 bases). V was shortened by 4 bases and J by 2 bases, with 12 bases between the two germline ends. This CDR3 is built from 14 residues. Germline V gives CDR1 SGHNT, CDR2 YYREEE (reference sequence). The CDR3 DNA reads TGTGCCAGCAGCGGAGGACAGCTACAAGAGACCCAGTACTTC. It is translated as CASSGGQLQETQYF. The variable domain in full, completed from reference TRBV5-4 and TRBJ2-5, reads ETGVTQSPTHLIKTRGQQVTLRCSSQSGHNTVSWYQQALGQGPQFIFQYYREEENGRGNFPPRFSGLQFPNYSSELNVNALELDDSALYLCASSGGQLQETQYFGPGTRLLVL.

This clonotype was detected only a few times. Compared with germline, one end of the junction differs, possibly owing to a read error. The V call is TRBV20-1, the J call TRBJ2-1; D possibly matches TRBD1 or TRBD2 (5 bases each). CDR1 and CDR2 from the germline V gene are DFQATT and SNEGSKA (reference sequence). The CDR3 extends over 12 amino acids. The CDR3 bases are TGCAGTGCCCAGGCGGGCGGAACAAGGGGTGTCTTC. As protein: CSAQAGGTRGVF.

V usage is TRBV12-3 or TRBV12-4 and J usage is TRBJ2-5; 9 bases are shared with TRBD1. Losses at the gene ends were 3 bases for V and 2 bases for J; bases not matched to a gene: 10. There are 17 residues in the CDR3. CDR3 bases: TGTGCCAGCAGTTTGTGGCCCCGGGGACAGGGACAAGAGACCCAGTACTTC. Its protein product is CASSLWPRGQGQETQYF.

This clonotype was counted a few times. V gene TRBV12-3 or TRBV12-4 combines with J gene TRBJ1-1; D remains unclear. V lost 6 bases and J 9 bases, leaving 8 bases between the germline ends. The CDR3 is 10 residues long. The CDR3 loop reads CASSFAKAFF. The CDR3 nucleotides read TGTGCCAGCAGCTTCGCCAAAGCTTTCTTT.

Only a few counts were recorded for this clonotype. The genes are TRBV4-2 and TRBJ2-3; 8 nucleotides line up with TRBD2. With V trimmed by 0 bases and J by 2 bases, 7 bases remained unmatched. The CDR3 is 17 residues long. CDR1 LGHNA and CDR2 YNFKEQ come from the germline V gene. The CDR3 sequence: CASSQDLQRGNTDTQYF. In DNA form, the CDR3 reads TGTGCCAGCAGCCAAGACTTACAGCGGGGGAACACAGATACGCAGTATTTT.

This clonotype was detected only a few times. CDR3 region: CSARGGLHEQYF. CDR3 nucleotides: TGCAGTGCTAGAGGGGGACTCCACGAGCAGTACTTC. V is TRBV20-1 and J is TRBJ2-7; tentatively, D is TRBD2 (6 bases). This CDR3 region has 12 residues. Trimming stripped 1 base from V and 5 bases from J, with 9 bases between. Germline CDR1 is DFQATT and CDR2 is SNEGSKA (reference sequence).

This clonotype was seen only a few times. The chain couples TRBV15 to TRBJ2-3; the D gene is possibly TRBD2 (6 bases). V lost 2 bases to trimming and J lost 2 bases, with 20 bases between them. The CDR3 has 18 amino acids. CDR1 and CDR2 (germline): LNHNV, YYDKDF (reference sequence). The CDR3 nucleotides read TGTGCCACCAGCAGAACCGCTACTAGCAGCCCTCTCACAGATACGCAGTATTTT. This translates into CATSRTATSSPLTDTQYF.

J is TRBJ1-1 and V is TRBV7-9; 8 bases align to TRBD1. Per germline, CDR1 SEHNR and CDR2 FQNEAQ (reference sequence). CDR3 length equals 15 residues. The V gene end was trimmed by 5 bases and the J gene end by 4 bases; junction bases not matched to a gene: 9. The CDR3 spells CASSPNLDRATEAFF. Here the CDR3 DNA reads TGTGCCAGCAGCCCCAACCTGGACAGGGCCACTGAAGCTTTCTTT.

The CDR3 loop is CSVYKQGWTEAFF. The CDR3 nucleotides read TGCAGCGTTTATAAACAGGGGTGGACTGAAGCTTTCTTT. The chain carries TRBV29-1 and TRBJ1-1; 7 bases fit TRBD1. Per germline, CDR1 SQVTM and CDR2 ANQGSEA. CDR3 size: 13 residues. V gave up 5 bases and J gave up 5 bases; unmatched junction bases: 8.

This CDR3 is CAIRASGSGPDTQYF. The CDR3 nucleotides read TGTGCCATCAGGGCTAGCGGGAGTGGGCCAGATACGCAGTATTTT. The rearrangement uses TRBV10-3 and TRBJ2-3, with 10 bases identical to TRBD2. In germline, CDR1 is ENHRY, CDR2 SYGVKD. The CDR3 contains 15 residues. V shed 6 bases and J 4 bases; nucleotides not matched to a gene: 7.

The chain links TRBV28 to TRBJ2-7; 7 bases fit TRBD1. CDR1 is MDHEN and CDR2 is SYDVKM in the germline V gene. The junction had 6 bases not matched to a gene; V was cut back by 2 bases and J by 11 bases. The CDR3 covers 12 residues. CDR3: CASSLQTGVKYF. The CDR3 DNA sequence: TGTGCCAGCAGTTTACAAACAGGGGTCAAGTACTTC.

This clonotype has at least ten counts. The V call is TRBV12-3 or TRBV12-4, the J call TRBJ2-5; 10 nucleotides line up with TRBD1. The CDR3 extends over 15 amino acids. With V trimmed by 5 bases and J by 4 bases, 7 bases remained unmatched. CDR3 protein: CASSLRQGARETQYF. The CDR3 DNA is TGTGCCAGCAGTCTCCGACAGGGGGCTAGAGAGACCCAGTACTTC.

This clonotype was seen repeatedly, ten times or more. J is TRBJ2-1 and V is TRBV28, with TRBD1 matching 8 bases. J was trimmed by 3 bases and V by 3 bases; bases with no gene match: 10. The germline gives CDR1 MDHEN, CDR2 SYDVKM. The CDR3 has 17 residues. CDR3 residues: CASSLYWTGPHYNEQFF. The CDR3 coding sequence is TGTGCCAGCAGTTTGTACTGGACAGGGCCTCACTACAATGAGCAGTTCTTC.

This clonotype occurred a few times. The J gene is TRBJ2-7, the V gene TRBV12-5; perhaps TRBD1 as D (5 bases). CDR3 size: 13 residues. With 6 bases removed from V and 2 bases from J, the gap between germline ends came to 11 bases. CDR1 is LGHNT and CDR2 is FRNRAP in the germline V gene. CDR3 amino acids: CASGVQGTYEQYF. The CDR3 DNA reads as TGTGCTAGTGGGGTCCAGGGTACCTACGAGCAGTACTTC.

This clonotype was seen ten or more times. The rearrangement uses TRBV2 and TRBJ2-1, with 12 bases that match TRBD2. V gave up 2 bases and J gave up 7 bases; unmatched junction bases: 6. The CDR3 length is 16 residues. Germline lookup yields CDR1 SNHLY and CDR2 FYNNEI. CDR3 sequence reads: CASSERTSGIGNEQFF. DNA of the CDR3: TGTGCCAGCAGTGAAAGGACTAGCGGGATAGGTAATGAGCAGTTCTTC.

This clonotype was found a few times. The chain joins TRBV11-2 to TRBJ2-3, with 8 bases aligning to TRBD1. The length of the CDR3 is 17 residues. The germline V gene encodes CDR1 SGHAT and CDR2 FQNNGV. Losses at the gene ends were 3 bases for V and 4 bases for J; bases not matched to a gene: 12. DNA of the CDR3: TGTGCCAGCAGCTTTGAGACGGACAGGGCTATCGCAGATACGCAGTATTTT. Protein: CASSFETDRAIADTQYF.

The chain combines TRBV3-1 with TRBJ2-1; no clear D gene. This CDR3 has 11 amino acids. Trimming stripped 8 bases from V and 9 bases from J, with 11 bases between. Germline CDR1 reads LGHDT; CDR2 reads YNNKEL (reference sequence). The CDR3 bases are TGTGCCAGCGTAAGAAATACTGAGCAGTTCTTC. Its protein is CASVRNTEQFF.